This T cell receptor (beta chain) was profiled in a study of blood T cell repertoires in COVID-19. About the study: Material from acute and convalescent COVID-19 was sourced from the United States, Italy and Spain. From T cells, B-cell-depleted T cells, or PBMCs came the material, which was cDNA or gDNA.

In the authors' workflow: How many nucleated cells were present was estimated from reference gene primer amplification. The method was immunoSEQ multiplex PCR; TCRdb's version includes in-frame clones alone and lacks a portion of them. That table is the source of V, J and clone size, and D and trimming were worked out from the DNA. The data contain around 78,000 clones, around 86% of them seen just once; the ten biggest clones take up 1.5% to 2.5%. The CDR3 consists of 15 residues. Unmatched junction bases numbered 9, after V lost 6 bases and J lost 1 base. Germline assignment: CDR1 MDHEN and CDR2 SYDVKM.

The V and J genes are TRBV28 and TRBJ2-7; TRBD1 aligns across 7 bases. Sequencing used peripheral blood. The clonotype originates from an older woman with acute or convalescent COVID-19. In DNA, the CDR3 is TGTGCCAGCAGCTACCCGGGACAGCAATCCTACGAGCAGTACTTC. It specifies CASSYPGQQSYEQYF. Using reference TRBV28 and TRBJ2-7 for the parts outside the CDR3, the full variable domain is DVKVTQSSRYLVKRTGEKVFLECVQDMDHENMFWYRQDPGLGLRLIYFSYDVKMKEKGDIPEGYSVSREKKERFSLILESASTNQTSMYLCASSYPGQQSYEQYFGPGTRLTVT.